This T cell receptor (beta chain) was identified during a study of beta chain features in type 1 diabetes. About the research overall: All samples together contributed 100 million to 120 million sorted cells for examination.

By way of CD45RO/CCR7/CD25/CD127/CD95/CD27, the CD4+ regulatory, stem cell-like memory, central memory and naive cells were sorted. The study, taken as a whole, reports: Here, the possible influence of HLA type (on TCRB rearrangement) remained unresolved. All four CD4+ subsets from Type 1 diabetes patients carried moderately but significantly shorter TCRB CDR3s. Sequencing the cDNA could make cells with high TCR expression show up more than they should.

TCRB transcripts that were expressed got sequenced, as all of the isolated RNA had been reverse transcribed. TCRdb's copy holds only in-frame clones and misses some; the assay was immunoSEQ multiplex PCR. The table records about 660,000 clones, 11% to 15% of them present only once. As regards this clone: Its target is unknown.

CDR3 length: 14 residues. Germline lookup yields CDR1 MNHEY and CDR2 SMNVEV (reference sequence). Deletions cut 3 bases from V and 6 bases from J, with 11 bases between. The material sequenced was naive CD4+ T cells from blood. The receptor comes from a man younger than 35 with type 1 diabetes. The chain links TRBV27 to TRBJ2-2; D remains unclear. The CDR3 region has the DNA TGTGCCAGCAGTTTCGTGGGGAAAGCCGGGGAGCTGTTTTTT. Protein product: CASSFVGKAGELFF.